This T cell receptor (beta chain) originates from a study of T cell responses to AZD1222 COVID-19 vaccine. As to this clone: The antigen is not known.

The V gene's germline CDR1 is SGHRS and CDR2 YFSETQ. This CDR3 comprises 18 residues. With 4 bases removed from V and 2 bases from J, the gap between germline ends came to 24 bases. Sequenced by immunoSEQ multiplex PCR; TCRdb stores in-frame clones only, minus some. Among some 120,000 clones, around 84% were seen once, and the ten largest hold less than 15%. The study's findings and limits: With two AZD1222 doses given, Spike-specific TCR breadth and depth both rose. White British people made up most donors, females outnumbered males, and clonal diversity was possibly underestimated.

The chain combines TRBV5-1 with TRBJ1-1; the D gene is possibly TRBD1 (5 bases). The sequences come from peripheral blood, collected on day 0 of AZD1222 vaccination. This TCR was sampled from an adult in good health. The DNA of the CDR3 is TGCGCCAGCAGCGAGGGGACTTCCCGGATGGCCTTAAACACTGAAGCTTTCTTT. It specifies CASSEGTSRMALNTEAFF.